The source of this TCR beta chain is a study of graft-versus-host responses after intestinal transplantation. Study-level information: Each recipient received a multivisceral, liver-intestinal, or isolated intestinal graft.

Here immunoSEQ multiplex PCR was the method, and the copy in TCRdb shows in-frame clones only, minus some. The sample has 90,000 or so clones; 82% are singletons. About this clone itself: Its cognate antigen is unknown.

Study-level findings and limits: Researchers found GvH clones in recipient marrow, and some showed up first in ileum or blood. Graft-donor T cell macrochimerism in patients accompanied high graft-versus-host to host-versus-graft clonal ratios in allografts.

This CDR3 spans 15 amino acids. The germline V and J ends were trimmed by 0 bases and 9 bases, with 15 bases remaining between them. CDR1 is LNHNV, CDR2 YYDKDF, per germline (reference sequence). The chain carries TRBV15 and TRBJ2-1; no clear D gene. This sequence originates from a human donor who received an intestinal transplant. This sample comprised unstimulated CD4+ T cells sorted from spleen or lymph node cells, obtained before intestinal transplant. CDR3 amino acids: CATSREVDSLREQFF. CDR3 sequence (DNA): TGTGCCACCAGCAGAGAGGTTGATTCCTTGCGTGAGCAGTTCTTC.